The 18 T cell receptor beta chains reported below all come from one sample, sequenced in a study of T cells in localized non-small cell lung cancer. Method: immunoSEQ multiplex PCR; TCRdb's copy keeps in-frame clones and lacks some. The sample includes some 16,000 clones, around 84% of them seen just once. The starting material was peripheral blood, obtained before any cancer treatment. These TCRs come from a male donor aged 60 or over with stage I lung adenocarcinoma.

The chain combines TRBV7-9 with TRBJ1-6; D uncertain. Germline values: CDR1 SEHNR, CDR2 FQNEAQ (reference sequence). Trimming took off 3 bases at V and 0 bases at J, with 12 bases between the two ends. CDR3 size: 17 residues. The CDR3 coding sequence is TGTGCCAGCAGCTTGTACTCGGTGAGCTCCTATAATTCACCCCTCCACTTT. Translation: CASSLYSVSSYNSPLHF.

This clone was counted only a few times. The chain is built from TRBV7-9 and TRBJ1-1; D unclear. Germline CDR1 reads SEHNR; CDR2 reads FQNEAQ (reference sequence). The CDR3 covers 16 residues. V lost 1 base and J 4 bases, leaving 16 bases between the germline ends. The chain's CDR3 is CASSLDLGSRGTEAFF. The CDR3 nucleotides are TGTGCCAGCAGCTTAGACCTGGGATCGCGTGGCACTGAAGCTTTCTTT.

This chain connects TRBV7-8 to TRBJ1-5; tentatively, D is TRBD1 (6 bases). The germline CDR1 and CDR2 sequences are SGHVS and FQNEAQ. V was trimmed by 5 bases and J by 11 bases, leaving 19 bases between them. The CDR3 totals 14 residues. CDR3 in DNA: TGTGCCAGCAGCCCTCAGACGTTAAACAGGGCCCAGCATTTT. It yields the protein CASSPQTLNRAQHF.

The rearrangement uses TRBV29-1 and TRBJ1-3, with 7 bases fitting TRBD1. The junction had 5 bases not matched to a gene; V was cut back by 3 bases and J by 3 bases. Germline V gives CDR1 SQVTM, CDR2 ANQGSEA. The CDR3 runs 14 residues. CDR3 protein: CSVDRDSDGNTIYF. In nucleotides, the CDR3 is TGCAGCGTTGACCGGGACAGCGATGGAAACACCATATATTTT.

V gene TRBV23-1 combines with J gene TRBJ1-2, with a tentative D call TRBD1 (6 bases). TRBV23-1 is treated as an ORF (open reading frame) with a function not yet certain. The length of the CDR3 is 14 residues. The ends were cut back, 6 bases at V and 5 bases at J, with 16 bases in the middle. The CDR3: CASRQTGPSYGYTF. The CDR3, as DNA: TGCGCCAGCAGACAAACAGGGCCCTCATATGGCTACACCTTC.

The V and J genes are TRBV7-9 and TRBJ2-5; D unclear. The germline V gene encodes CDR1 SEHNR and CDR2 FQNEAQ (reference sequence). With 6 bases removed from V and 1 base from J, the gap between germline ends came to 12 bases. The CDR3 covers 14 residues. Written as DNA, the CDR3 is TGTGCCAGCAGTCCCCTAGGGATCCAAGAGACCCAGTACTTC. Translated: CASSPLGIQETQYF. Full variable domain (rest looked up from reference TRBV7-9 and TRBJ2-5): DTGVSQNPRHKITKRGQNVTFRCDPISEHNRLYWYRQTLGQGPEFLTYFQNEAQLEKSRLLSDRFSAERPKGSFSTLEIQRTEQGDSAMYLCASSPLGIQETQYFGPGTRLLVL.

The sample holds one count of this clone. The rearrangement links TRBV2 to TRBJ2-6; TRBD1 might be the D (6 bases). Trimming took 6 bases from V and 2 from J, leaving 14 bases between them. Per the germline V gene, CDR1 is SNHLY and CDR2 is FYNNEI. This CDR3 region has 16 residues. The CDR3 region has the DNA TGTGCCAGCAGCGAGACAGGAGCGGCTGGGGCCAACGTCCTGACTTTC. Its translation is CASSETGAAGANVLTF. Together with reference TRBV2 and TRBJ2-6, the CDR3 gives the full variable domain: EPEVTQTPSHQVTQMGQEVILRCVPISNHLYFYWYRQILGQKVEFLVSFYNNEISEKSEIFDDQFSVERPDGSNFTLKIRSTKLEDSAMYFCASSETGAAGANVLTFGAGSRLTVL.

CDR3 sequence (DNA): TGTGCCAGCAGACTACAGGGGTTATATTCACCCCTCCACTTT. Protein sequence: CASRLQGLYSPLHF. V is TRBV6-1 and J is TRBJ1-6; 7 bases match TRBD1. Germline trimming cut 6 bases from V and 8 bases from J; bases unmatched to any gene: 7. Per germline, CDR1 MNHNS and CDR2 SASEGT. This CDR3 is built from 14 residues.

The CDR3 DNA follows: TGTGCCAGCTCACCCCAGGGGGTTTCTGGGGCCAACGTCCTGACTTTC. It specifies CASSPQGVSGANVLTF. V usage is TRBV18 and J usage is TRBJ2-6; 7 positions agree with TRBD1. Per the germline V gene, CDR1 is KGHSH and CDR2 is LQKENI. J gave up 1 base and V 3 bases, and 3 bases lay outside the gene matches. The CDR3 runs 16 residues.

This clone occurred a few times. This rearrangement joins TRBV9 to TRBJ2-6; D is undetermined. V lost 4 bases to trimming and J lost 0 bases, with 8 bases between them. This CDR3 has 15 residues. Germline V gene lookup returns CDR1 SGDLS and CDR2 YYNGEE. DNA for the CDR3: TGTGCCAGCAGCCCGAGTGACTCTGGGGCCAACGTCCTGACTTTC. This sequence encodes CASSPSDSGANVLTF.

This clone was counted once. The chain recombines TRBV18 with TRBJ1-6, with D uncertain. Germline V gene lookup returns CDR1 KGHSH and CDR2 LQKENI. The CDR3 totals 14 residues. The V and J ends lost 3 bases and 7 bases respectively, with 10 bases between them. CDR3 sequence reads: CASSPGIVNSPLHF. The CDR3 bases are TGTGCCAGCTCACCGGGGATAGTGAATTCACCCCTCCACTTT. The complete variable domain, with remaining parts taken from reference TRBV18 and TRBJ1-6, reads NAGVMQNPRHLVRRRGQEARLRCSPMKGHSHVYWYRQLPEEGLKFMVYLQKENIIDESGMPKERFSAEFPKEGPSILRIQQVVRGDSAAYFCASSPGIVNSPLHFGNGTRLTVT.

This CDR3 is CASSPGLAGPETQYF. DNA of the CDR3: TGTGCCAGCAGCCCTGGACTAGCTGGTCCGGAGACCCAGTACTTC. The chain uses TRBV11-3 and TRBJ2-5, with 8 bases identical to TRBD2. Germline V gene sequence: CDR1 SGHNT, CDR2 YENEEA. Germline trimming cut 5 bases from V and 5 bases from J; bases unmatched to any gene: 10. The CDR3 covers 15 residues.

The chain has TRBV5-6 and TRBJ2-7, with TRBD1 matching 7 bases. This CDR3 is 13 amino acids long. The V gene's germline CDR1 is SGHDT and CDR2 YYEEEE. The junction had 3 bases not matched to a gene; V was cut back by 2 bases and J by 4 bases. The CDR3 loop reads CASSFPRGYEQYF. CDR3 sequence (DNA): TGTGCCAGCAGCTTCCCCAGGGGGTACGAGCAGTACTTC. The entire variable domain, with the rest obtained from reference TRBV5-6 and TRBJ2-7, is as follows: DAGVTQSPTHLIKTRGQQVTLRCSPKSGHDTVSWYQQALGQGPQFIFQYYEEEERQRGNFPDRFSGHQFPNYSSELNVNALLLGDSALYLCASSFPRGYEQYFGPGTRLTVT.

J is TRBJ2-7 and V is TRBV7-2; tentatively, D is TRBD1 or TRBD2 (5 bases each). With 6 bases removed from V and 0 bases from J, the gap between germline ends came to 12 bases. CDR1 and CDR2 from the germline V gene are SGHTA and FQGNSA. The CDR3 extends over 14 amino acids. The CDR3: CASSVLGDSYEQYF. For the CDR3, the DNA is TGTGCCAGCAGTGTTTTGGGGGACTCCTACGAGCAGTACTTC.

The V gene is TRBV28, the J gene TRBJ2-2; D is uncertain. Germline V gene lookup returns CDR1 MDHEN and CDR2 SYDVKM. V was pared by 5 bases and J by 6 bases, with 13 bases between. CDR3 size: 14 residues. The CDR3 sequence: CASSLSSLPGELFF. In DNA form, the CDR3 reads TGTGCCAGCAGTCTATCCTCGCTTCCCGGGGAGCTGTTTTTT.

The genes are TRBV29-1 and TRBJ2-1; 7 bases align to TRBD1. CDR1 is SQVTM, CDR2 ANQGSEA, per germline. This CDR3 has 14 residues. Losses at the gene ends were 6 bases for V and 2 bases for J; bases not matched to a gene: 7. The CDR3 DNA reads TGCAGCGTCACCTACAGGGGACCCTACAATGAGCAGTTCTTC. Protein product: CSVTYRGPYNEQFF.

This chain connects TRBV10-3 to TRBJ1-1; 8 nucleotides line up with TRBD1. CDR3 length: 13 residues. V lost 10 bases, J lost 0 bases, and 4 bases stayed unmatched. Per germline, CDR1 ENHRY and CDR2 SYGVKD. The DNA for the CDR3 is TGTGCCACCCGACAGGGGATGAACACTGAAGCTTTCTTT. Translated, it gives CATRQGMNTEAFF.

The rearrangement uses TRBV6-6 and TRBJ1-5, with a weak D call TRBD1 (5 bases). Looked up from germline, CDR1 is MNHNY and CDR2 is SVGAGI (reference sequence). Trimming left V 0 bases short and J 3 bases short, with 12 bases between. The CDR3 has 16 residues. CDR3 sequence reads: CASSYSGQGDNQPQHF. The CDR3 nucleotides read TGTGCCAGCAGTTACTCGGGGCAGGGAGACAATCAGCCCCAGCATTTT.